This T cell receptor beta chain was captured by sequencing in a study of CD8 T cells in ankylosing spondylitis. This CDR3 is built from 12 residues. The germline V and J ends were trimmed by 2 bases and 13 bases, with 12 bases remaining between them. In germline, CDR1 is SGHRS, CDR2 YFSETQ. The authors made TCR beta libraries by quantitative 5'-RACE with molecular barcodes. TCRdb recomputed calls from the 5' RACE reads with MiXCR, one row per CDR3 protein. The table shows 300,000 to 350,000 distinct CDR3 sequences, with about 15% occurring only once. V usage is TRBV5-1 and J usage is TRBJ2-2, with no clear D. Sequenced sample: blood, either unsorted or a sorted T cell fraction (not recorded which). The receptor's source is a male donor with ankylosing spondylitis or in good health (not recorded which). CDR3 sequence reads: CASSLSGGSLFF. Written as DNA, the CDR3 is TGCGCCAGCAGCTTAAGTGGTGGTTCGCTGTTTTTT. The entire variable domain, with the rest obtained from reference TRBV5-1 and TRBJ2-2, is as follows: KAGVTQTPRYLIKTRGQQVTLSCSPISGHRSVSWYQQTPGQGLQFLFEYFSETQRNKGNFPGRFSGRQFSNSRSEMNVSTLELGDSALYLCASSLSGGSLFFGEGSRLTVL.